These 11 T cell receptor beta chains originate from one sample sequenced in a study of blood T cell repertoires in COVID-19. The method was immunoSEQ multiplex PCR; TCRdb's version includes in-frame clones alone and lacks a portion of them. The sample lists about 80,000 clones; about 78% were seen once. What was sequenced was peripheral blood. These receptor sequences come from a human donor in a cohort sampled during active COVID-19.

The chain is built from TRBV11-2 and TRBJ2-3; no clear D gene. The ends were cut back, 5 bases at V and 4 bases at J, with 10 bases in the middle. The CDR3 is 13 residues long. Per germline, CDR1 SGHAT and CDR2 FQNNGV. CDR3: CASSLPGADTQYF. CDR3 coding DNA: TGTGCCAGCAGCCTTCCCGGTGCAGATACGCAGTATTTT.

The chain is built from TRBV6-5 and TRBJ2-5; D might be TRBD2 (6 bases). In germline, CDR1 is MNHEY, CDR2 SVGAGI. The ends were cut back, 6 bases at V and 5 bases at J, with 16 bases in the middle. The CDR3 spans 14 residues. CDR3 region: CASRVAGREETQYF. CDR3 in DNA: TGTGCCAGCAGGGTAGCCGGGAGAGAGGAGACCCAGTACTTC.

This chain uses TRBV10-3 with TRBJ1-1; 7 positions agree with TRBD1. The CDR3 consists of 14 residues. V lost 4 bases to trimming and J lost 6 bases; unmatched junction nucleotides: 8. Germline CDR1 reads ENHRY; CDR2 reads SYGVKD. CDR3 coding DNA: TGTGCCATCAGTGCTAGACAGGGTGGCCCTGAAGCTTTCTTT. This sequence encodes CAISARQGGPEAFF.

The V gene is TRBV4-3, the J gene TRBJ1-2; no clear D. V lost 0 bases, J lost 3 bases, and 8 bases lay in between. This CDR3 contains 14 residues. Per germline, CDR1 LGHNA and CDR2 YSLEER. CDR3: CASSQDWRYYGYTF. The CDR3 DNA sequence: TGCGCCAGCAGCCAAGATTGGCGGTACTATGGCTACACCTTC.

The V gene is TRBV19, the J gene TRBJ1-1; no clear D gene. Trimming pared 1 base from V and 5 bases from J, leaving 11 bases between. The CDR3 covers 14 residues. Per the germline V gene, CDR1 is LNHDA and CDR2 is SQIVND (reference sequence). The CDR3 DNA follows: TGTGCCAGTAGTATAGGCGGCGGGCCAACTGAAGCTTTCTTT. Its protein product is CASSIGGGPTEAFF.

The V and J genes are TRBV24-1 and TRBJ1-5; perhaps TRBD1 as D (5 bases). CDR3 size: 16 residues. Germline lookup yields CDR1 KGHDR and CDR2 SFDVKD. V dropped 6 bases and J dropped 1 base, with 15 bases sitting between them. In DNA, the CDR3 is TGTGCCACCAGTCAGTTCAGGGTGGGGAGCAATCAGCCCCAGCATTTT. Translating gives CATSQFRVGSNQPQHF.

This chain connects TRBV5-6 to TRBJ2-3; D unclear. V lost 2 bases to trimming and J lost 0 bases, with 4 bases between them. The CDR3 extends over 13 amino acids. The germline V gene has CDR1 SGHDT and CDR2 YYEEEE. CDR3 protein: CASSLQSTDTQYF. The CDR3 coding sequence is TGTGCCAGCAGCTTACAGAGCACAGATACGCAGTATTTT.

This sequence joins TRBV14 and TRBJ2-5; D is possibly TRBD2 (6 bases). CDR1 SGHDN and CDR2 FVKESK come from the germline V gene. The CDR3 totals 14 residues. The V end was cut by 1 base, the J end by 4 bases, with 10 bases between. The CDR3 is CASSQVRGGETQYF. The CDR3 DNA is TGTGCCAGCAGCCAAGTGCGGGGAGGAGAGACCCAGTACTTC.

The gene calls are TRBV5-1 and TRBJ1-5; no definite D call. Per the germline V gene, CDR1 is SGHRS and CDR2 is YFSETQ. This CDR3 comprises 13 residues. The V and J ends lost 0 bases and 5 bases respectively, with 6 bases between them. The CDR3 reads CASSLDRDQPQHF. Written as DNA, the CDR3 is TGCGCCAGCAGCTTGGACCGGGATCAGCCCCAGCATTTT.

The rearrangement links TRBV19 to TRBJ1-1; maybe TRBD1 (5 bases). This CDR3 has 14 residues. In germline, CDR1 is LNHDA, CDR2 SQIVND (reference sequence). The V end lost 5 bases, the J end lost 7 bases, and 17 bases lay between the germline ends. CDR3 nucleotide sequence: TGTGCCAGTAGTCTTAGGGTAGGGGAATTTGAAGCTTTCTTT. Translated: CASSLRVGEFEAFF.

The V call is TRBV4-1, the J call TRBJ1-1; possible D gene TRBD1, 5 bases. In germline, CDR1 is MGHRA, CDR2 YSYEKL. The CDR3 covers 14 residues. V was cut by 1 base and J by 0 bases, with 6 bases left in between. The CDR3 DNA sequence: TGCGCCAGCAGCCAAGGACAGCTGAACACTGAAGCTTTCTTT. This codes for CASSQGQLNTEAFF.